Sequencing of this TCR beta chain was carried out in a study of identifying expanded T cells in peripheral blood. Data came from immunoSEQ multiplex PCR; TCRdb stores just in-frame clones and leaves some out. This sample has around 130,000 clones, with 75% to 90% found just once. V lost 3 bases and J lost 6; bases outside the gene matches: 10. Germline-derived CDR1 and CDR2 are SGHRS and YFSETQ. This CDR3 comprises 16 residues. Note on this clone: Its specificity is not known.

During the collection period, no donor immune events like infections were recorded. Study-wide findings and caveats: Differentially abundant clones: roughly 1.2 between replicates, about 16 at around 14 days, under 25 at four.

The clonotype was recovered from a person between 18 and 75 years old in good health. What was sequenced was blood. The gene calls are TRBV5-1 and TRBJ2-1; 9 bases line up with TRBD2. The CDR3 loop is CASSSRGRGGPNEQFF. The CDR3 coding sequence is TGCGCCAGCAGCTCCAGAGGGCGGGGGGGCCCCAATGAGCAGTTCTTC.